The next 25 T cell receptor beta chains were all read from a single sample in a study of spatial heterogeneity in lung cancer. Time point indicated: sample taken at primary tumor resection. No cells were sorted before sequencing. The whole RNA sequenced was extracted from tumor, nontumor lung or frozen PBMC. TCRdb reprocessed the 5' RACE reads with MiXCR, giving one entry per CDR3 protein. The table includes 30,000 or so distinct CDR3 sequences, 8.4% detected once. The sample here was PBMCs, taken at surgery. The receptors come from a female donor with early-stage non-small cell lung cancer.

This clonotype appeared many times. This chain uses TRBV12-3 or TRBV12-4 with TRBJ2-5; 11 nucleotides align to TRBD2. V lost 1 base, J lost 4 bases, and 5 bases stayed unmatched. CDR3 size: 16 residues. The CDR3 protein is CASSLVSGRASETQYF. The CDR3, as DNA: TGTGCCAGCAGTTTAGTTAGCGGGAGGGCCTCAGAGACCCAGTACTTC.

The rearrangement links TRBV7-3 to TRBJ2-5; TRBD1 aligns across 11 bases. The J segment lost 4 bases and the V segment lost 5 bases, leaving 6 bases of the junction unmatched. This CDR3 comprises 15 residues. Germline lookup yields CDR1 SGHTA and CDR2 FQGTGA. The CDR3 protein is CASSAGQGAGETQYF. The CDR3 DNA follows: TGTGCCAGCAGCGCCGGACAGGGGGCGGGAGAGACCCAGTACTTC.

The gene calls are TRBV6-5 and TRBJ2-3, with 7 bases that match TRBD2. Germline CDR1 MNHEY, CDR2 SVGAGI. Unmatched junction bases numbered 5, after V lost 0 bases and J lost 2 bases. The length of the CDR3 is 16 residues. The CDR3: CASSYSRGRVTDTQYF. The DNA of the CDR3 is TGTGCCAGCAGTTACTCGCGGGGGAGGGTCACAGATACGCAGTATTTT.

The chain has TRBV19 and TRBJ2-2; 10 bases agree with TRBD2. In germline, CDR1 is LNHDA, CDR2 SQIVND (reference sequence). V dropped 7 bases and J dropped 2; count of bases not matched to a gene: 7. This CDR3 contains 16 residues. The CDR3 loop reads CASKVVAGGNTGELFF. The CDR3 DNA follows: TGTGCCAGTAAGGTCGTAGCGGGAGGAAACACCGGGGAGCTGTTTTTT.

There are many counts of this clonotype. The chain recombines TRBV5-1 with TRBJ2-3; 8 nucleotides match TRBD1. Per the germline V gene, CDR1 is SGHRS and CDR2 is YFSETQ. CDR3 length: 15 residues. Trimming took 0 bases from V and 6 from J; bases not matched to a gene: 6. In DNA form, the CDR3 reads TGCGCCAGCAGCTTGGAAGACAGGGGTTTCGATACGCAGTATTTT. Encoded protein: CASSLEDRGFDTQYF. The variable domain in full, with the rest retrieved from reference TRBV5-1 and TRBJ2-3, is KAGVTQTPRYLIKTRGQQVTLSCSPISGHRSVSWYQQTPGQGLQFLFEYFSETQRNKGNFPGRFSGRQFSNSRSEMNVSTLELGDSALYLCASSLEDRGFDTQYFGPGTRLTVL.

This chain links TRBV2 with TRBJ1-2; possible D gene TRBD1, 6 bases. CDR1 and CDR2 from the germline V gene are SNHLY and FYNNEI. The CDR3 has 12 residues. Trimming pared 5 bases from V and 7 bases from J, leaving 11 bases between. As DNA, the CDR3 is TGTGCCAGCAGTCCCAGGGGTTCTGGCTACACCTTC. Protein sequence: CASSPRGSGYTF. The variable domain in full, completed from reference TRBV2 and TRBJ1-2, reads EPEVTQTPSHQVTQMGQEVILRCVPISNHLYFYWYRQILGQKVEFLVSFYNNEISEKSEIFDDQFSVERPDGSNFTLKIRSTKLEDSAMYFCASSPRGSGYTFGSGTRLTVV.

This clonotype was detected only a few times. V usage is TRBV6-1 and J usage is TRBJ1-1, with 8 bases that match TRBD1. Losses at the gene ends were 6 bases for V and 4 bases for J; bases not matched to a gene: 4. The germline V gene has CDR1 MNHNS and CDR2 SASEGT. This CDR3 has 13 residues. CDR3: CASRLQGVTEAFF. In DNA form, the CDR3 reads TGTGCCAGCAGATTACAGGGGGTCACTGAAGCTTTCTTT.

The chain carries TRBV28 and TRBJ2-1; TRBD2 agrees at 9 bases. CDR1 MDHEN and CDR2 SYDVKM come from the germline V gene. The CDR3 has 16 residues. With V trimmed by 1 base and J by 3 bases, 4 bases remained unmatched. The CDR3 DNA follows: TGTGCCAGCAGTTTATCCGCGGGAGGGTTCTACAATGAGCAGTTCTTC. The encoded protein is CASSLSAGGFYNEQFF.

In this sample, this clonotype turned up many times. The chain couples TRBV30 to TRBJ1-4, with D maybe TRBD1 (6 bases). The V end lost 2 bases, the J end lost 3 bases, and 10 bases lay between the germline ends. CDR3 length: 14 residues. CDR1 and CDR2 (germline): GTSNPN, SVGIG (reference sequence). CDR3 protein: CAWSLGQPNEKLFF. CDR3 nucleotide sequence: TGTGCCTGGAGTCTTGGACAGCCTAATGAAAAACTGTTTTTT.

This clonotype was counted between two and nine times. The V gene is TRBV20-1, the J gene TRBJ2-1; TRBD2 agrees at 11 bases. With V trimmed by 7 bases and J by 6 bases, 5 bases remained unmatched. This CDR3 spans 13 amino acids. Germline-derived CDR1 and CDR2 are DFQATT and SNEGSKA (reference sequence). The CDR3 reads CSVLAGVGNEQFF. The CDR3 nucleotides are TGCAGTGTACTAGCGGGAGTAGGCAATGAGCAGTTCTTC.

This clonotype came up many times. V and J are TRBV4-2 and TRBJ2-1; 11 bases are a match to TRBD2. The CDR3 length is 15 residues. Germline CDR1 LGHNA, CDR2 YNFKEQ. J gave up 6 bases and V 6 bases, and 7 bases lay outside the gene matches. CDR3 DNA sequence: TGTGCCAGCAGGGGATCAGGACTAGCGGGCAATGAGCAGTTCTTC. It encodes CASRGSGLAGNEQFF.

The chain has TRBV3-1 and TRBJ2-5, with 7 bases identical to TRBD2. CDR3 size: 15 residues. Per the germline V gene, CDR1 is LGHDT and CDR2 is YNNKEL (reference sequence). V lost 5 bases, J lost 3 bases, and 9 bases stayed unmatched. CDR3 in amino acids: CASSAGPREKETQYF. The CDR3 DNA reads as TGTGCCAGCAGCGCCGGGCCGCGGGAGAAAGAGACCCAGTACTTC.

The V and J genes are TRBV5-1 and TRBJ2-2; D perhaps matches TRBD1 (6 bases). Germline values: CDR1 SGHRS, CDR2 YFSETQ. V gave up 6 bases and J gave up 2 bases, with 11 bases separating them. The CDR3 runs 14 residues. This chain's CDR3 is CASNGGANTGELFF. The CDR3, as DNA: TGCGCCAGCAATGGGGGCGCAAACACCGGGGAGCTGTTTTTT.

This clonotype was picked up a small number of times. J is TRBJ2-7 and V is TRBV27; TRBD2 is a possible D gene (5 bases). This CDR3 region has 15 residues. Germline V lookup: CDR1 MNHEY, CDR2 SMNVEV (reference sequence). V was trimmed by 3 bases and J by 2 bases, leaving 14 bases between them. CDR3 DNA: TGTGCCAGCAGTTTTGGTTCGGGGTTGGCCTACGAGCAGTACTTC. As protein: CASSFGSGLAYEQYF.

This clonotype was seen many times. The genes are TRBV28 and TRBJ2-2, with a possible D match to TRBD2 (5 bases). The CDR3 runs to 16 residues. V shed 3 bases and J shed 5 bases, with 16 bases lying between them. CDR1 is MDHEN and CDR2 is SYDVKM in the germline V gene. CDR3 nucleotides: TGTGCCAGCAGTTTGAGAGGAGGATATCCAACCGGGGAGCTGTTTTTT. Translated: CASSLRGGYPTGELFF.

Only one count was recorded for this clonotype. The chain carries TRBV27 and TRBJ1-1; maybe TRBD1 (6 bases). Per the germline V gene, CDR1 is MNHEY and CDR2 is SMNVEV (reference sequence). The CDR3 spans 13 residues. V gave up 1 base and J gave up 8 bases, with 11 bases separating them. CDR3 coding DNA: TGTGCCAGCAGTTTATGGAGGGGGGCCGAAGCTTTCTTT. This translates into CASSLWRGAEAFF.

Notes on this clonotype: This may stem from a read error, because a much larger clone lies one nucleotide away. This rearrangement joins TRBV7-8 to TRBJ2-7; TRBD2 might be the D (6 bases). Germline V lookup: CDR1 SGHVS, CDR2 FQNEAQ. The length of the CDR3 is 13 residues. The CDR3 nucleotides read TGTGCCGGCAGCTTAGCGGTCCTCTACGAGCAGTACTTC. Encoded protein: CAGSLAVLYEQYF. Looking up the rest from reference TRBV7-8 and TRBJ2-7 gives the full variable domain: GAGVSQSPRYKVAKRGQDVALRCDPISGHVSLFWYQQALGQGPEFLTYFQNEAQLDKSGLPSDRFFAERPEGSVSTLKIQRTQQEDSAVYLCAGSLAVLYEQYFGPGTRLTVT.

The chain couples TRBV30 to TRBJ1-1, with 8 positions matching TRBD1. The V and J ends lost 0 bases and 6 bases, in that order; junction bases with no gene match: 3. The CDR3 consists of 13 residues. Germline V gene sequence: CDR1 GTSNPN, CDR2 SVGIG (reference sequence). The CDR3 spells CAWSVMDRAEAFF. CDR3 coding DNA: TGTGCCTGGAGTGTAATGGACAGGGCTGAAGCTTTCTTT.

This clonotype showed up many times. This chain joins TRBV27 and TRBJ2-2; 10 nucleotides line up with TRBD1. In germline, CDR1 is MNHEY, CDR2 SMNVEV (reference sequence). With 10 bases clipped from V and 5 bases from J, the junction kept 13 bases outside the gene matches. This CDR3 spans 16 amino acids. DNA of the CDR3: TGTGCCACCCACGGGACCGGGACAGGGGAAACCGGGGAGCTGTTTTTT. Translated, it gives CATHGTGTGETGELFF.

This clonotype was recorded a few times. The CDR3 loop reads CASSPDYLAGGYNEQFF. CDR3 DNA: TGTGCCAGCAGTCCAGATTACTTAGCGGGAGGTTACAATGAGCAGTTCTTC. The chain links TRBV12-3 or TRBV12-4 to TRBJ2-1; 10 nucleotides agree with TRBD2. V was pared by 5 bases and J by 4 bases, with 11 bases of the junction left unmatched. The CDR3 length is 17 residues.

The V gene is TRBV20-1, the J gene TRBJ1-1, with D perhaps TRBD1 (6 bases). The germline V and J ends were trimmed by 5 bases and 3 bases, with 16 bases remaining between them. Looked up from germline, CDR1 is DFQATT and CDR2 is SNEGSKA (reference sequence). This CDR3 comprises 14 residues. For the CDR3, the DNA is TGCAGTGCTGAAGGACAGCAATGGGACACTGAAGCTTTCTTT. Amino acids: CSAEGQQWDTEAFF.

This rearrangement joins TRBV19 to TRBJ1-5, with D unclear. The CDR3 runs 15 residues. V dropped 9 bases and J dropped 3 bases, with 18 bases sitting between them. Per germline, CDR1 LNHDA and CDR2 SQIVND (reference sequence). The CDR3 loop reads CASIQHSTVNQPQHF. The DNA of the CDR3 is TGTGCCAGCATCCAGCACTCTACGGTCAATCAGCCCCAGCATTTT.

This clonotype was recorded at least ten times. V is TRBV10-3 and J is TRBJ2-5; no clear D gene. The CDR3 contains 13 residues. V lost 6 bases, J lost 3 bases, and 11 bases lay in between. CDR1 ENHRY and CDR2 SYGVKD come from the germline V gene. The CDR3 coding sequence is TGTGCCATCAGCCCCGGGCCCAAAGAGACCCAGTACTTC. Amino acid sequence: CAISPGPKETQYF.

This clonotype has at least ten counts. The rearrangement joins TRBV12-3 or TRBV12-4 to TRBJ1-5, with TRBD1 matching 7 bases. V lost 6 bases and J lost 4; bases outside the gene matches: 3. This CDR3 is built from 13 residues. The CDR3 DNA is TGTGCCAGCAGGACAGGGCCGAATCAGCCCCAGCATTTT. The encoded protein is CASRTGPNQPQHF.

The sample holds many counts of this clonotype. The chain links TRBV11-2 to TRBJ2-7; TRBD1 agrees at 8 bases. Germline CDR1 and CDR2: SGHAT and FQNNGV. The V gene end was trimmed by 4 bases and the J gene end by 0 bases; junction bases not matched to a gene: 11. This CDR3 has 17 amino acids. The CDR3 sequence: CASSSSHRTGISYEQYF. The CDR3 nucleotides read TGTGCCAGCAGCTCCTCACACCGGACAGGGATCTCCTACGAGCAGTACTTC.